This TCR beta chain was obtained from a study of cytomegalovirus exposure and HLA in healthy donors. On this clone itself: What it recognizes is unknown.

Clones were read by immunoSEQ multiplex PCR, and TCRdb kept only the in-frame ones, dropping some. The data show 200,000 to 250,000 clones, approximately 84% seen once. Whole-study findings and limits: A list of approximately 160 TCR beta chains associated with cytomegalovirus was given.

The germline V gene encodes CDR1 MNHEY and CDR2 SVGAGI. The germline V and J ends were trimmed by 5 bases and 3 bases, with 8 bases remaining between them. This CDR3 region has 13 residues. The chain recombines TRBV6-5 with TRBJ1-5; D is possibly TRBD1 (5 bases). The sample was PBMCs. The TCR originated in a man between 18 and 29 years old in good health and CMV-seropositive. The CDR3 is CASSGRANQPQHF. For the CDR3, the DNA is TGTGCCAGCAGTGGCAGGGCCAATCAGCCCCAGCATTTT.